This T cell receptor beta chain derives from a study of shared clonotypes between healthy human individuals. Study-level information: CD4 naive and memory got three plates each, CD8 naive two, CD8 memory one.

TCRdb keeps only in-frame clones here, not all; method: immunoSEQ multiplex PCR. In the table there are 2 million to 2.5 million clones, approximately 95% of which are singletons. Subsets obtained from CD4+ cells comprised CD45RA+ naive and CD45RA-negative memory cells. The germline V gene has CDR1 WSHSY and CDR2 SAAADI. This CDR3 region has 16 residues. The V and J ends lost 6 bases and 3 bases respectively, with 18 bases between them. This chain joins TRBV10-2 and TRBJ2-4; possible D gene TRBD1, 6 bases. Specimen: naive CD4+ T cells from PBMCs. Subset given: CD45RA+ positively selected. This TCR came from a man in his late teens or twenties in good health. Some clones in this sample may be carry-over from other donors' samples. In nucleotides, the CDR3 is TGCGCCAGCAGCCACATCCCGGGACAAGGCAAAAACATTCAGTACTTC. This codes for CASSHIPGQGKNIQYF.